This T cell receptor beta chain derives from a study of cytomegalovirus exposure and HLA in healthy donors. On this clone itself: What it binds is unknown.

Primers: 60 Vbeta forward and 13 Jbeta reverse. TCRdb's table, derived via immunoSEQ multiplex PCR, lists solely in-frame clones and lacks some. The sample holds 90,000 to 100,000 clones; 75% to 85% are singletons and the top ten take around 2%. Germline CDR1 is MGHRA and CDR2 is YSYEKL. CDR3 length: 18 amino acids. The J segment lost 7 bases and the V segment lost 0 bases, leaving 8 bases of the junction unmatched. Findings of the study overall: A later analysis by the authors found several of the most significant clusters apparently linked to common viral pathogens. It was approximately 170 TCR beta chains that were listed as cytomegalovirus-associated. Later work found most CMV-associated TCR beta chains apparently HLA-restricted. In a later analysis, TCR beta V- and J-gene trimming was associated with a missense DCLRE1C variant.

Specimen: PBMCs. This receptor was identified in a man in his late teens or twenties in good health and CMV-seronegative. The chain is built from TRBV4-1 and TRBJ2-1, with 14 bases lining up with TRBD2. CDR3 residues: CASSQEVDGTSGGNEQFF. The CDR3 DNA reads as TGCGCCAGCAGCCAAGAGGTAGACGGGACTAGCGGGGGAAATGAGCAGTTCTTC.